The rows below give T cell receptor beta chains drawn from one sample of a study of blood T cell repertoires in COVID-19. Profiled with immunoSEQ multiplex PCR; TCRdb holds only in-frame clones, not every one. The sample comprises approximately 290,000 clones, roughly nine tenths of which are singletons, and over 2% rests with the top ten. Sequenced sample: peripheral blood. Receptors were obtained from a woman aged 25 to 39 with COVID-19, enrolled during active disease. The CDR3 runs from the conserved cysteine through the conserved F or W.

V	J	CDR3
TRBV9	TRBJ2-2	CASSVVAGDPGELFF
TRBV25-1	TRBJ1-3	CASSNRAGFGNTIYF
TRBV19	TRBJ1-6	CASSRQLYNSPLHF
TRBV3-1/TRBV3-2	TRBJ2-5	CASSQDIGEVETQYF
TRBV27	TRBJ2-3	CASSLRDRGTTDTQYF
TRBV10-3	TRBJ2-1	CAISGLAGGVNEQFF
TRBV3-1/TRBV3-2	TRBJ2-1	CASSLTGTRQFF
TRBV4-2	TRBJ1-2	CASSQEFQVAYGYTF
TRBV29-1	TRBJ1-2	CSVGQEITGYTF
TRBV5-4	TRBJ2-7	CASSFEGLTYEQYF
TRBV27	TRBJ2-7	CASRPLAGGSYSKEQYF
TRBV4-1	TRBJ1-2	CASSGETETYGYTF
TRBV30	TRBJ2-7	CAWSPGLAGHEQYF
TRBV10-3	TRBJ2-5	CAISETLAGGETQYF